Presented here are 9 T cell receptor beta chains from one specimen sequenced in a study of T cells after yellow fever vaccination. In TCRdb, the 5' RACE reads were re-called with MiXCR into one record per CDR3 protein. The sample includes more than 300,000 distinct CDR3 sequences, about 10% of them seen just once. The sequencing here drew on CD4+ T cells sorted from PBMCs, taken 45 days after the yellow fever booster vaccination. The receptor set was obtained from a man in his late teens or twenties who received the YFV17D yellow fever vaccine.

This clonotype has more than one count but fewer than ten. J is TRBJ2-2 and V is TRBV6-4, with D possibly being TRBD1 (6 bases). CDR3 length equals 16 residues. The V end was cut by 3 bases, the J end by 5 bases, with 16 bases between. Germline V lookup: CDR1 MRHNA, CDR2 SNTAGT. The CDR3 here is CASSEQGFPGTGELFF. The CDR3 nucleotides read TGTGCCAGCAGTGAGCAGGGGTTCCCTGGGACCGGGGAGCTGTTTTTT.

There are many counts of this clonotype. The V gene is TRBV7-9, the J gene TRBJ2-2, with 8 positions matching TRBD1. Germline trimming cut 11 bases from V and 6 bases from J; bases unmatched to any gene: 8. Per the germline V gene, CDR1 is SEHNR and CDR2 is FQNEAQ (reference sequence). This CDR3 is built from 13 residues. The CDR3 region has the DNA TGTGCCGACCAAGACAGGGGAGCCGGGGAGCTGTTTTTT. This gives the protein CADQDRGAGELFF.

The V and J genes are TRBV7-6 and TRBJ2-2; the D gene is possibly TRBD2 (7 bases). CDR3 size: 15 residues. The V end was cut by 4 bases, the J end by 6 bases, with 15 bases between. Germline V gene lookup returns CDR1 SGHVS and CDR2 FNYEAQ. CDR3 in amino acids: CASSSVRGAPGELFF. The CDR3 DNA reads TGTGCCAGCAGCTCTGTCCGGGGGGCCCCCGGGGAGCTGTTTTTT.

V usage is TRBV7-2 and J usage is TRBJ2-2; 9 nucleotides align to TRBD1. J lost 5 bases, V lost 0 bases, and 7 bases had no gene match. The CDR3 has 17 amino acids. Germline V gene lookup returns CDR1 SGHTA and CDR2 FQGNSA. The CDR3 spells CASSLAPQGARTGELFF. CDR3 nucleotide sequence: TGTGCCAGCAGCTTAGCCCCACAGGGGGCGCGGACCGGGGAGCTGTTTTTT.

The table lists this clonotype with many counts. This chain connects TRBV2 to TRBJ1-4; D gene uncertain. The V gene lost 6 bases and the J gene lost 15 bases, with 14 bases spanning the gap. This CDR3 comprises 11 residues. CDR1 is SNHLY and CDR2 is FYNNEI in the germline V gene. CDR3 protein: CASREAASLFF. The CDR3 nucleotides read TGTGCCAGCAGGGAGGCGGCGTCTTTGTTTTTT.

In this sample, this clonotype turned up a few times. The chain is built from TRBV7-2 and TRBJ1-4, with D perhaps TRBD1 (5 bases). Per germline, CDR1 SGHTA and CDR2 FQGNSA. This CDR3 is built from 15 residues. Trimming cost V 5 bases and J 7 bases, with 17 bases left between them. CDR3 sequence: CASSPRPTQGEKLFF. CDR3 in DNA: TGTGCCAGCAGCCCCAGACCAACCCAGGGTGAAAAACTGTTTTTT. Filled out from reference TRBV7-2 and TRBJ1-4, the complete variable domain reads GAGVSQSPSNKVTEKGKDVELRCDPISGHTALYWYRQSLGQGLEFLIYFQGNSAPDKSGLPSDRFSAERTGGSVSTLTIQRTQQEDSAVYLCASSPRPTQGEKLFFGSGTQLSVL.

This clonotype has a handful of counts. The gene calls are TRBV5-1 and TRBJ2-2; 11 nucleotides agree with TRBD2. The CDR3 is 15 amino acids. Germline V CDR1 and CDR2: SGHRS, YFSETQ. The trim removed 4 bases at V and 6 bases at J, leaving 5 bases unmatched. CDR3: CASSLTSGAAGELFF. The CDR3 DNA sequence: TGCGCCAGCAGCCTGACTAGCGGGGCCGCCGGGGAGCTGTTTTTT.

This clonotype was counted a few times. The chain recombines TRBV9 with TRBJ1-2; 7 bases are shared with TRBD1. The CDR3 sequence is 15 residues long. Germline V lookup: CDR1 SGDLS, CDR2 YYNGEE. V gave up 0 bases and J gave up 1 base; unmatched junction bases: 3. CDR3 nucleotides: TGTGCCAGCAGCGTAGCTGCAGGGGGTAACTATGGCTACACCTTC. This translates into CASSVAAGGNYGYTF.

The chain recombines TRBV18 with TRBJ2-5, with 14 bases matching TRBD2. Looked up from germline, CDR1 is KGHSH and CDR2 is LQKENI. Losses at the gene ends were 5 bases for V and 5 bases for J; bases not matched to a gene: 7. This CDR3 region has 16 residues. The chain's CDR3 is CASSSTSGGAMETQYF. DNA for the CDR3: TGTGCCAGCTCATCGACTAGCGGGGGGGCGATGGAGACCCAGTACTTC.